What follows is one T cell receptor beta chain and its context. This sample stems from a study of control samples from healthy donors and cancer patients. J was trimmed by 4 bases and V by 5 bases; bases with no gene match: 7. This CDR3 has 14 amino acids. Germline loops: CDR1 SNHLY, CDR2 FYNNEI. Profiled with immunoSEQ multiplex PCR; TCRdb holds only in-frame clones, not every one. The data contain about 82,000 clones, 94% of them seen just once; the ten biggest clones take up 4.8%. The V and J genes are TRBV2 and TRBJ1-2, with 7 bases aligning to TRBD1. The source of this sequence is a woman under 30 in good health. Sequenced sample: blood. Here the CDR3 reads CASSSDREVYGYTF. Here the CDR3 DNA reads TGTGCCAGCAGTAGTGACAGGGAAGTCTATGGCTACACCTTC.